This T cell receptor beta chain was captured by sequencing in a study of low-dose radiotherapy and immunotherapy resistance in tumors. The overall study: The study gave patients oral aspirin 300 mg daily for four cycles from cycle 1 day 1.

Gene-specific TRAV and TRBV primers were used for first-strand cDNA, covering alpha and beta chains. For amplifying TCRs, the PCR ran for about 20 cycles with Phusion, which was used together with a constant-region primer and the adapter on the V primers. TCRdb processed the reads anew with MiXCR; each CDR3 protein has one entry. The sample includes around 84,000 distinct CDR3 sequences, 15% to 20% seen only once; the top ten take about 1.3%. Documented time point: after trial treatment. Treatment in this sample: LDRT plus nivolumab, ipilimumab, low-dose cyclophosphamide and aspirin (RACIN trial). Germline V lookup: CDR1 SGHNT, CDR2 YYREEE (reference sequence). V gave up 4 bases and J gave up 7 bases; unmatched junction bases: 9. The CDR3 spans 15 residues. This clonotype was counted many times.

The sequence derives from a male donor with prostate cancer. The sample was PBMCs, taken after low-dose radiotherapy plus immunotherapy. The chain combines TRBV5-4 with TRBJ2-7, with 12 bases lining up with TRBD2. The chain's CDR3 is CASSKRLAGVGEQYF. CDR3 coding DNA: TGTGCCAGCAGCAAGAGACTAGCGGGAGTCGGGGAGCAGTACTTC.